This T cell receptor (beta chain) emerged from a study of CD8 T cells in Susac syndrome (dated by TCRdb to about 2019). Some background on the complete study: Repertoire sequencing was used to test whether CD8+ T cell activation and differentiation in Susac syndrome was antigen driven. Clonality of the CD8+ T cell repertoire was compared between eleven to twelve healthy donors, approximately 14 Susac syndrome patients and 15 multiple sclerosis patients.

Beyond this particular receptor, the publication reports: The number of individuals in the TCR sequencing and HLA analysis was recognized as being relatively small.

In the germline V gene, CDR1 corresponds to KGHDR and CDR2 to SFDVKD. Deletion took 4 bases off V and 17 bases off J, with a span of 16 bases between the germline ends. The CDR3 runs 12 amino acids, cysteine and phenylalanine included. This entry keeps only the CDR3 DNA: 36 bases, framed from base 1. RNA was extracted with the RNeasy kit and roughly 0.45 to 1 ug was reverse transcribed using random hexamers. The immunoSEQ multiplex PCR assay, covering 54 Vbeta and 13 Jbeta segments, was used to amplify TCR beta CDR3 regions. PCR amplification bias was corrected by using a synthetic template baseline for primer optimization and computational correction. As for how the authors treated the data: Reads were annotated to V, D and J genes according to IMGT and were analyzed with immunoSEQ Analyzer, with only productive sequences retained. To calculate clonality, Shannon entropy was normalized by log2 of the number of productive unique sequences and then subtracted from one. For each patient and control, public and private clones were evaluated among the 100 most prevalent clones. Susac-specific clones were defined as absent from healthy and MS cohorts, approximately 1,000 published viral clones and other ImmuneACCESS disease sequences. The raw public data were reprocessed by TCRdb itself: fastp quality trimming at Q25, MiXCR clonotype calling, in-frame beta chains only. Identical CDR3 proteins give one entry, which carries the most common genes and DNA. These V and J calls rely on TCRdb rather than the paper's analysis. For this sample there are about 300,000 distinct CDR3 sequences; 70% to 90% appear just once. 0.2% to 0.25% of the sample rests with the top ten.

On this clonotype itself: Its antigen is currently not known. The sample holds no much larger clone one base away, and base qualities are not on file.

Peripheral blood CD8+ and CD4+ T cells from healthy donors, Susac syndrome patients and multiple sclerosis patients were profiled by high-throughput TCR beta sequencing. Treatment-naive patients with stable or active relapsing-remitting disease fulfilling revised McDonald criteria were used as multiple sclerosis controls. CD8+ TEMRA cells were enriched by FACS, while bulk CD8+ and CD4+ T cells were purified by magnetic negative isolation. Blood was collected in EDTA tubes and processed within 24 hours, with PBMCs isolated through density gradient centrifugation. PBMCs intended for TCR sequencing were cryopreserved in liquid nitrogen and thawed later in a water bath at 37 degrees C. The sorted or isolated CD4+, CD8+ and CD8+ TEMRA cells had a purity of 90% or higher.

Sequencing input: CD8+ T cells from PBMCs. The V gene is TRBV24-1 and the J gene is TRBJ2-2; 6 matching bases give a weak D call of TRBD1. This receptor was obtained from a human donor with multiple sclerosis. CDR3 region: CATSDFTGTCFF. The DNA reads TGTGCCACCAGTGACTTTACAGGGACCTGTTTTTTT.